One and the same sample provided the 21 T cell receptor beta chains below, sequenced in a study of T cell changes during pregnancy in multiple sclerosis. The table came from immunoSEQ multiplex PCR; TCRdb's copy has only in-frame clones and leaves some out. The sample lists tens of thousands of clones, 85% to 95% occurring once. The sample consisted of peripheral blood, taken after pregnancy. The receptors stem from a female donor with multiple sclerosis, enrolled in a pregnancy study.

The V gene is TRBV4-2, the J gene TRBJ1-6, with no clear D. CDR1 is LGHNA and CDR2 is YNFKEQ in the germline V gene. The CDR3 spans 16 residues. Trimming cost V 0 bases and J 7 bases, with 13 bases left between them. For the CDR3, the DNA is TGTGCCAGCAGCCAAGAGGTGGCCAGGTTCAATTCACCCCTCCACTTT. It codes for CASSQEVARFNSPLHF.

This chain uses TRBV30 with TRBJ1-5, with D possibly matching TRBD1 (5 bases). Germline-derived CDR1 and CDR2 are GTSNPN and SVGIG (reference sequence). CDR3 length: 24 residues. V lost 0 bases and J 0 bases, leaving 36 bases between the germline ends. CDR3 sequence: CAWSVRRAGRTSDPARYSNQPQHF. In nucleotides, the CDR3 is TGTGCCTGGAGTGTACGGAGGGCCGGCAGGACATCCGACCCTGCTCGTTATAGCAATCAGCCCCAGCATTTT.

The V gene is TRBV4-3, the J gene TRBJ1-3; D is perhaps TRBD1 (5 bases). The CDR3 covers 18 residues. Germline CDR1 and CDR2: LGHNA and YSLEER. V lost 3 bases, J lost 0 bases, and 18 bases lay in between. CDR3 residues: CASSQSPLGAASGNTIYF. The CDR3 DNA reads as TGCGCCAGCAGCCAGTCCCCCCTAGGGGCTGCCTCTGGAAACACCATATATTTT.

This chain uses TRBV19 with TRBJ1-2; D may be TRBD1 (6 bases). Trimming removed 7 bases from V and 11 bases from J, with 20 bases in between. Per the germline V gene, CDR1 is LNHDA and CDR2 is SQIVND (reference sequence). The CDR3 contains 13 residues. CDR3: CASTSWDNFLYTF. For the CDR3, the DNA is TGTGCCAGTACCTCGTGGGACAATTTCCTTTACACCTTC.

The chain is built from TRBV12-5 and TRBJ2-3; 9 bases agree with TRBD2. Per the germline V gene, CDR1 is LGHNT and CDR2 is FRNRAP. The CDR3 spans 15 residues. V lost 4 bases to trimming and J lost 6 bases; unmatched junction nucleotides: 8. For the CDR3, the DNA is TGTGCTAGTGGTTCGACGAGCGGGGGGCGGGATACGCAGTATTTT. Amino acids: CASGSTSGGRDTQYF.

This sequence joins TRBV9 and TRBJ1-1; 9 bases are a match to TRBD1. The V segment lost 3 bases and the J segment 10 bases; nucleotides outside the gene matches: 16. Germline loops: CDR1 SGDLS, CDR2 YYNGEE. The CDR3 loop spans 16 amino acids. As DNA, the CDR3 is TGTGCCAGCAGCGCCCCCCCGCAGGCGGGACAGGGACGAGCTTTCTTT. It is translated as CASSAPPQAGQGRAFF.

This chain uses TRBV6-1 with TRBJ2-2, with D maybe TRBD1 (5 bases). The germline V gene encodes CDR1 MNHNS and CDR2 SASEGT. V was pared by 3 bases and J by 3 bases, with 5 bases between. This CDR3 is 13 amino acids long. The CDR3: CASSDRDTGELFF. CDR3 DNA: TGTGCCAGCAGTGACAGGGACACCGGGGAGCTGTTTTTT.

The chain has TRBV6-6 and TRBJ1-2; TRBD1 might be the D (6 bases). Germline assignment: CDR1 MNHNY and CDR2 SVGAGI (reference sequence). The length of the CDR3 is 12 residues. The V end was cut by 4 bases, the J end by 8 bases, with 11 bases between. This CDR3 reads CASSFPGDGYTF. Here the CDR3 DNA reads TGTGCCAGCAGTTTCCCAGGGGACGGCTACACCTTC.

This chain connects TRBV29-1 to TRBJ2-5; tentative D call: TRBD1 (5 bases). The V gene's germline CDR1 is SQVTM and CDR2 ANQGSEA. Trimming stripped 7 bases from V and 4 bases from J, with 16 bases between. The CDR3 is 13 residues long. The DNA of the CDR3 is TGCAGCGCCCCAGGGTCGCTCCGAGAGACCCAGTACTTC. It codes for CSAPGSLRETQYF.

The V gene is TRBV5-1, the J gene TRBJ2-5; D is possibly TRBD2 (7 bases). Germline CDR1 SGHRS, CDR2 YFSETQ. The CDR3 runs 15 residues. Trimming removed 5 bases from V and 2 bases from J, with 16 bases in between. CDR3 DNA: TGCGCCAGCAGAGGTTCCGGGGGGCCTCAAGAGACCCAGTACTTC. Protein product: CASRGSGGPQETQYF.

A single count supports this clone. The chain combines TRBV6-1 with TRBJ1-1; D is unresolved. Trimming left V 7 bases short and J 1 base short, with 7 bases between. Germline V lookup: CDR1 MNHNS, CDR2 SASEGT. The CDR3 spans 12 residues. The CDR3 sequence is CASTLRNTEAFF. The DNA of the CDR3 is TGTGCCAGCACCCTAAGGAACACTGAAGCTTTCTTT.

The chain carries TRBV12-5 and TRBJ2-2; D call uncertain. Trimming cost V 3 bases and J 6 bases, with 5 bases left between them. Germline CDR1 and CDR2: LGHNT and FRNRAP. The CDR3 is 12 amino acids. This chain's CDR3 is CASGLTAGELFF. In DNA, the CDR3 is TGTGCTAGTGGTTTAACGGCCGGGGAGCTGTTTTTT.

The gene calls are TRBV13 and TRBJ1-2, with D unclear. V was trimmed by 5 bases and J by 13 bases, leaving 14 bases between them. In germline, CDR1 is PRHDT, CDR2 FYEKMQ (reference sequence). The CDR3 consists of 11 residues. CDR3 sequence: CASSILTSPTF. The DNA of the CDR3 is TGTGCCAGCAGCATTCTGACTTCTCCCACCTTC.

V is TRBV30 and J is TRBJ1-2; 8 nucleotides line up with TRBD1. Trimming at V came to 4 bases and at J to 5 bases, leaving 6 bases not matched to a gene. CDR3 length: 13 residues. Germline lookup yields CDR1 GTSNPN and CDR2 SVGIG (reference sequence). CDR3 sequence (DNA): TGTGCCTGGAAGACAGGGGATGCTTATGGCTACACCTTC. This translates into CAWKTGDAYGYTF.

This clone was counted a few times. CDR3 DNA sequence: TGTGCCAGAAGTACCGGGACAGGATATGGCTACACCTTC. Residues: CARSTGTGYGYTF. The chain joins TRBV21-1 to TRBJ1-2; the table's D gene call, TRBD1, was not cross checked with the DNA. TRBV21-1 is deemed a pseudogene. CDR3 length equals 13 residues.

The chain carries TRBV13 and TRBJ2-4; TRBD2 matches 12 bases. This CDR3 comprises 18 residues. V shed 5 bases, J shed 7 bases, and the junction held 15 bases outside the gene matches. Germline V gene sequence: CDR1 PRHDT, CDR2 FYEKMQ (reference sequence). CDR3 sequence reads: CASSPLAGGETFPNIQYF. The DNA for the CDR3 is TGTGCCAGCAGCCCACTAGCGGGGGGCGAAACATTCCCTAACATTCAGTACTTC.

A single count supports this clone. CDR3 sequence reads: CATWQGDKNIQYF. CDR3 coding DNA: TGTGCCACCTGGCAGGGTGACAAAAACATTCAGTACTTC. The chain carries TRBV19 and TRBJ2-4; TRBD1 might be the D (5 bases). Per germline, CDR1 LNHDA and CDR2 SQIVND (reference sequence). Trimming removed 10 bases at V and 3 bases at J, with 13 bases between. The CDR3 is made up of 13 amino acids.

This clone was seen a single time. This chain links TRBV19 with TRBJ1-3; D is perhaps TRBD1 (6 bases). The ends were cut back, 5 bases at V and 3 bases at J, with 17 bases in the middle. CDR3 length equals 16 residues. The germline V gene encodes CDR1 LNHDA and CDR2 SQIVND (reference sequence). CDR3 nucleotides: TGTGCCAGTAGTCATCGGACAGCTCTGGTTGGAAACACCATATATTTT. This translates into CASSHRTALVGNTIYF.

The chain uses TRBV6-6 and TRBJ1-5; 8 bases map to TRBD1. V shed 10 bases and J 5 bases; nucleotides not matched to a gene: 7. The CDR3 is made up of 13 amino acids. CDR1 and CDR2 (germline): MNHNY, SVGAGI (reference sequence). CDR3 sequence: CAIQGAVYQPQHF. The CDR3 region has the DNA TGTGCCATTCAGGGGGCCGTCTATCAGCCCCAGCATTTT.

The chain links TRBV9 to TRBJ1-1; D is ambiguous. V was shortened by 5 bases and J by 11 bases, with 19 bases between the two germline ends. Germline CDR1 is SGDLS and CDR2 is YYNGEE. The CDR3 consists of 13 residues. CDR3 nucleotide sequence: TGTGCCAGCAGGACGGGGTCTCAAGGTGAGGCTTTCTTT. Translation gives CASRTGSQGEAFF.

The chain uses TRBV21-1 and TRBJ1-2; the table names TRBD1, a call not compared with the DNA. TRBV21-1 corresponds to a pseudogene. The CDR3 is 15 amino acids. The CDR3 coding sequence is TGTGCCAGCAGCAAAGCCGGACAGGGTGGCTATGGCTACACCTTC. Translation: CASSKAGQGGYGYTF.